The rows below give T cell receptor beta chains drawn from one sample of a study of control samples from healthy donors and cancer patients. Generated by immunoSEQ multiplex PCR, the TCRdb table keeps only in-frame clones and is missing some. This sample has 78,000 or so clones, with approximately 90% found just once. Sequencing input: blood. The source of these receptors is a woman between 45 and 60 years old in good health. The CDR3 runs from the conserved cysteine through the conserved F or W. The order of the fields is CDR3 protein, CDR3 DNA, J gene, clone size, CDR3 length, V gene, D gene. A D gene is named only where the DNA matches it firmly. Only some rows state a clone size, as once, few, many or a class for expanded clones.

CDR3aa: CASSIGPGNTEAFF; CDR3nt: TGTGCCAGTAGTATCGGTCCCGGGAACACTGAAGCTTTCTTT; j_gene: TRBJ1-1; abundance: .; len: 14; v_gene: TRBV19; d_gene: .
CDR3aa: CASSKNSYEQYF; CDR3nt: TGTGCCAGCAGCAAAAACTCTTACGAGCAGTACTTC; j_gene: TRBJ2-7; abundance: .; len: 12; v_gene: TRBV7-8; d_gene: .
CDR3aa: CASSVGGALEQYF; CDR3nt: TGTGCCAGCAGCGTAGGAGGGGCACTTGAGCAGTACTTC; j_gene: TRBJ2-7; abundance: .; len: 13; v_gene: TRBV9; d_gene: .
CDR3aa: CASKRRTASSYNSPLHF; CDR3nt: TGTGCCAGTAAACGGCGGACCGCCAGCTCCTATAATTCACCCCTCCACTTT; j_gene: TRBJ1-6; abundance: .; len: 17; v_gene: TRBV19; d_gene: .
CDR3aa: CASMGRVNYGYTF; CDR3nt: TGTGCCAGCATGGGCAGGGTGAACTATGGCTACACCTTC; j_gene: TRBJ1-2; abundance: .; len: 13; v_gene: TRBV3-1/TRBV3-2; d_gene: .
CDR3aa: CASSAEGNEQFF; CDR3nt: TGTGCCAGCAGCGCCGAAGGGAATGAGCAGTTCTTC; j_gene: TRBJ2-1; abundance: .; len: 12; v_gene: TRBV9; d_gene: .
CDR3aa: CASSSRSAGQGTQYF; CDR3nt: TGTGCCAGCAGTTCCCGATCGGCGGGGCAGGGGACGCAGTATTTT; j_gene: TRBJ2-3; abundance: .; len: 15; v_gene: TRBV11-2; d_gene: .
CDR3aa: CSASGWAGDHTGNIQYF; CDR3nt: TGCAGTGCTAGTGGATGGGCGGGGGATCATACCGGAAACATTCAGTACTTC; j_gene: TRBJ2-4; abundance: once; len: 17; v_gene: TRBV20-1; d_gene: TRBD2
CDR3aa: CASSVRPDYNEQFF; CDR3nt: TGTGCCAGCAGCGTAAGGCCAGACTACAATGAGCAGTTCTTC; j_gene: TRBJ2-1; abundance: .; len: 14; v_gene: TRBV9; d_gene: .
CDR3aa: CASSAGLSGSTDTQYF; CDR3nt: TGCGCCAGCAGCGCAGGCCTTAGCGGGAGCACAGATACGCAGTATTTT; j_gene: TRBJ2-3; abundance: .; len: 16; v_gene: TRBV5-1; d_gene: TRBD2
CDR3aa: CASSFGTGREQYF; CDR3nt: TGTGCCAGCAGCTTCGGGACAGGGCGCGAGCAGTACTTC; j_gene: TRBJ2-7; abundance: .; len: 13; v_gene: TRBV7-7; d_gene: TRBD1
CDR3aa: CASSYAGQEYGYTF; CDR3nt: TGTGCCAGCAGTTACGCCGGACAGGAGTATGGCTACACCTTC; j_gene: TRBJ1-2; abundance: .; len: 14; v_gene: TRBV6-5; d_gene: TRBD1
CDR3aa: CASSQKTGSSYNEQFF; CDR3nt: TGTGCCAGTAGTCAGAAAACAGGGAGCTCCTACAATGAGCAGTTCTTC; j_gene: TRBJ2-1; abundance: .; len: 16; v_gene: TRBV19; d_gene: .
CDR3aa: CASSRGQGNTEAFF; CDR3nt: TGTGCCAGCAGCCGGGGGCAGGGGAACACTGAAGCTTTCTTT; j_gene: TRBJ1-1; abundance: .; len: 14; v_gene: TRBV6-5; d_gene: .
CDR3aa: CASGSGTAYTDTQYF; CDR3nt: TGTGCCAGCGGATCCGGGACAGCGTACACAGATACGCAGTATTTT; j_gene: TRBJ2-3; abundance: .; len: 15; v_gene: TRBV27; d_gene: TRBD1
CDR3aa: CASSRPGTNYGYTF; CDR3nt: TGTGCCAGCAGCCGCCCGGGGACTAACTATGGCTACACCTTC; j_gene: TRBJ1-2; abundance: .; len: 14; v_gene: TRBV7-9; d_gene: .
CDR3aa: CASTDPGGGFYGYTF; CDR3nt: TGTGCCAGCACCGATCCAGGGGGGGGCTTTTATGGCTACACCTTC; j_gene: TRBJ1-2; abundance: .; len: 15; v_gene: TRBV6-6; d_gene: TRBD1
CDR3aa: CARSFAASDYGYTF; CDR3nt: TGTGCCAGAAGCTTTGCAGCTAGTGACTATGGCTACACCTTC; j_gene: TRBJ1-2; abundance: .; len: 14; v_gene: TRBV5-3; d_gene: .
CDR3aa: CASSPTRGVNTEAFF; CDR3nt: TGTGCCAGCAGCCCAACCAGGGGGGTGAACACTGAAGCTTTCTTT; j_gene: TRBJ1-1; abundance: .; len: 15; v_gene: TRBV6-5; d_gene: TRBD1
CDR3aa: CASSERSGLNTEAFF; CDR3nt: TGTGCCAGCAGTGAACGATCGGGGTTGAACACTGAAGCTTTCTTT; j_gene: TRBJ1-1; abundance: .; len: 15; v_gene: TRBV6-1; d_gene: .
CDR3aa: CASSPFVDRGVGELFF; CDR3nt: TGTGCCAGCTCACCTTTCGTGGACAGGGGAGTCGGGGAGCTGTTTTTT; j_gene: TRBJ2-2; abundance: .; len: 16; v_gene: TRBV18; d_gene: TRBD1
CDR3aa: CASSEGLGWAEPQHF; CDR3nt: TGTGCCAGCAGTGAAGGACTAGGGTGGGCAGAGCCCCAGCATTTT; j_gene: TRBJ1-5; abundance: .; len: 15; v_gene: TRBV6-1; d_gene: .